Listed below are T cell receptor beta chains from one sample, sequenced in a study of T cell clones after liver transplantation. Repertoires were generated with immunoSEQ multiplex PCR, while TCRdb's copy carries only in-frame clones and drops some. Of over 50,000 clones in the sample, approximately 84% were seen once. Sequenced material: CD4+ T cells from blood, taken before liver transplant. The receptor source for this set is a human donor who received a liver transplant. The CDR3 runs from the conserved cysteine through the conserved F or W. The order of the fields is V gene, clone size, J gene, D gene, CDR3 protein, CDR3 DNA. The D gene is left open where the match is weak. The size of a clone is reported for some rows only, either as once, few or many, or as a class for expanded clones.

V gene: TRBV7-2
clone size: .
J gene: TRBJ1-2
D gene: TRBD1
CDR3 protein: CASSFQGGSGTGTGGYTF
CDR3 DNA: TGTGCCAGCAGCTTTCAGGGGGGCTCCGGGACAGGGACTGGTGGCTACACCTTC

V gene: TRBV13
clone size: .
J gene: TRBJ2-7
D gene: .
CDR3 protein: CASSLGTVNEQYF
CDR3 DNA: TGTGCCAGCAGCTTAGGGACAGTTAACGAGCAGTACTTC

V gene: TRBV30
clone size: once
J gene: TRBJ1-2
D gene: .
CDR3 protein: CAWSVIQGGYTF
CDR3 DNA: TGTGCCTGGAGTGTTATACAGGGTGGCTACACCTTC

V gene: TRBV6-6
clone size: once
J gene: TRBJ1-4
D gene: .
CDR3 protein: CASSYSWGDEKLFF
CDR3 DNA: TGTGCCAGCAGTTATAGTTGGGGGGATGAAAAACTGTTTTTT

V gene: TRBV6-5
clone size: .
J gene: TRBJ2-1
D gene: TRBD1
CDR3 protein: CASSYAQGGSYNEQFF
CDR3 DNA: TGTGCCAGCAGTTACGCACAGGGGGGTTCCTACAATGAGCAGTTCTTC

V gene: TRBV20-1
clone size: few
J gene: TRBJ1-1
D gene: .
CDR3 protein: CSAAERAEAFF
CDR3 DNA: TGCAGTGCTGCGGAGCGGGCTGAAGCTTTCTTT

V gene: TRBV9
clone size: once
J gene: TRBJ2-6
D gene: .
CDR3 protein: CASVRLKQSRANVLTF
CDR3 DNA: TGTGCCAGCGTGAGACTCAAACAAAGTCGGGCCAACGTCCTGACTTTC

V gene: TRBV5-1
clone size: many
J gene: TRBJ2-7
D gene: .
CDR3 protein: CASSSDSAYEQYF
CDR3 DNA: TGCGCCAGCAGCTCGGACTCGGCCTACGAGCAGTACTTC

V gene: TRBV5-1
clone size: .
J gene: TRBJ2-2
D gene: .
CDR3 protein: CASHQRGFGAGTGELFF
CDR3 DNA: TGCGCCAGCCACCAACGGGGTTTCGGCGCGGGCACCGGGGAGCTGTTTTTT

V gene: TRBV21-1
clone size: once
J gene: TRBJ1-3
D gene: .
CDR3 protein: CASSLGAFGGRNTIYF
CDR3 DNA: TGTGCCAGCAGCTTGGGGGCTTTCGGGGGAAGAAACACCATATATTTT

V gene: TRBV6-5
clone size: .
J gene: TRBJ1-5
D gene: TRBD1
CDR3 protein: CASSPGQGNQPQHF
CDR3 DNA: TGTGCCAGCAGCCCCGGACAGGGGAACCAGCCCCAGCATTTT

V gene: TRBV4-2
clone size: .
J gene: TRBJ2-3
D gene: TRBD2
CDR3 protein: CASSHEVGGWGGDTQYF
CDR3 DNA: TGTGCCAGCAGCCATGAGGTCGGCGGCTGGGGGGGAGATACGCAGTATTTT

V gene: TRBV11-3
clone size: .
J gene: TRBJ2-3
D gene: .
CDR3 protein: CASSPRGYPTDTQYF
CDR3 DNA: TGTGCCAGCAGCCCTAGGGGCTACCCCACAGATACGCAGTATTTT

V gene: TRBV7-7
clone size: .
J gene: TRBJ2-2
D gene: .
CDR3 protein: CASSLAQEGQSNTGELFF
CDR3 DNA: TGTGCCAGCAGCTTAGCGCAAGAAGGGCAGTCGAACACCGGGGAGCTGTTTTTT

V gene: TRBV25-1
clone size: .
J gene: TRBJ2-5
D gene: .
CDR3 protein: CASSETTGQQETQYF
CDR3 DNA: TGTGCCAGCAGTGAAACTACCGGACAGCAAGAGACCCAGTACTTC

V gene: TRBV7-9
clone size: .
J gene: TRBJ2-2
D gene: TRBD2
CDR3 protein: CASSPRLAATIGELFF
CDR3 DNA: TGTGCCAGCAGCCCCCGACTAGCTGCGACCATCGGGGAGCTGTTTTTT

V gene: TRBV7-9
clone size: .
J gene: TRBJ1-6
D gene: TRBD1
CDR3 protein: CASSWRTGGGNSPLHF
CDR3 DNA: TGTGCCAGCAGCTGGAGAACAGGGGGTGGTAATTCACCCCTCCACTTT

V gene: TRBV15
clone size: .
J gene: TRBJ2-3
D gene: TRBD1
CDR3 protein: CATSRAGGWSTDTQYF
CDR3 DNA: TGTGCCACCAGCAGAGCAGGGGGCTGGAGCACAGATACGCAGTATTTT

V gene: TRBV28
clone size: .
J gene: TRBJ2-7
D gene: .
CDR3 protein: CASSSPRFGEQYF
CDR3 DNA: TGTGCCAGCAGTTCCCCTAGATTCGGAGAGCAGTACTTC

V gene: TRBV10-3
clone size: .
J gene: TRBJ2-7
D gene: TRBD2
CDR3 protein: CAISESSGGPGYEQYF
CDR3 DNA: TGTGCCATCAGTGAGTCTAGCGGGGGACCTGGCTACGAGCAGTACTTC

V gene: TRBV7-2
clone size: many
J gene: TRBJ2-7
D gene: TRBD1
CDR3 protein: CASNFRGLGEQYF
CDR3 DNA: TGTGCCAGCAACTTCAGGGGGTTGGGAGAGCAGTACTTC

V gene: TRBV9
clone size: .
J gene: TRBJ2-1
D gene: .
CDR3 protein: CASSERGGGYNEQFF
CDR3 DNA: TGTGCCAGCAGCGAAAGGGGAGGGGGCTACAATGAGCAGTTCTTC

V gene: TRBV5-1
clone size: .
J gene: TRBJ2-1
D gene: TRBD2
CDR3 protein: CASSSNTASGAEQFF
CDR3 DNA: TGCGCCAGCAGCTCCAACACAGCTAGCGGAGCTGAGCAGTTCTTC

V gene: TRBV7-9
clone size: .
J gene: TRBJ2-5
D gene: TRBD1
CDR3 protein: CASSPRMDRENQETQYF
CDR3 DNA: TGTGCCAGCAGCCCAAGGATGGACAGGGAAAATCAAGAGACCCAGTACTTC

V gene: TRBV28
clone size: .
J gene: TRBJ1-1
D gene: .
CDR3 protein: CASSRLGAEAFF
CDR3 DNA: TGTGCCAGCAGCCGCCTCGGCGCTGAAGCTTTCTTT

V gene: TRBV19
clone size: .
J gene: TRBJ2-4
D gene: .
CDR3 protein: CASSISGAKNIQYF
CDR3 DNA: TGTGCCAGTAGTATTAGTGGGGCCAAAAACATTCAGTACTTC

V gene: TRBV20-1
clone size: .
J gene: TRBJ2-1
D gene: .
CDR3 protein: CSATDFNEQFF
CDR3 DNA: TGCAGTGCTACGGACTTCAATGAGCAGTTCTTC

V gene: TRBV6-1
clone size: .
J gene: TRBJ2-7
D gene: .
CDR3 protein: CASSDAGGAYEQYF
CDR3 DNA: TGTGCCAGCAGTGACGCAGGGGGGGCCTACGAGCAGTACTTC

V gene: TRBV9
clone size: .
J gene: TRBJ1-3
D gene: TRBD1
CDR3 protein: CASSKNTGGFGNTIYF
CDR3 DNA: TGTGCCAGCAGCAAGAACACAGGGGGCTTTGGAAACACCATATATTTT

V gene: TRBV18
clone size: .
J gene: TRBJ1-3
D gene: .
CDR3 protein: CASSPRDGASGNTIYF
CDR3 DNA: TGTGCCAGCTCACCACGCGATGGTGCCTCTGGAAACACCATATATTTT

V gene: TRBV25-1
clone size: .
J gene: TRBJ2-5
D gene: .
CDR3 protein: CASSERSFAGAETQYF
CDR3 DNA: TGTGCCAGCAGTGAAAGATCGTTCGCGGGGGCGGAGACCCAGTACTTC

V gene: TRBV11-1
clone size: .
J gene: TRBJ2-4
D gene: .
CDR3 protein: CASSLNRGDIQYF
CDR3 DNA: TGTGCCAGCAGCTTAAACCGTGGGGACATTCAGTACTTC

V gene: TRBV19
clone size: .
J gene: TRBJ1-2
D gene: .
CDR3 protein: CASSISLGGVAGYTF
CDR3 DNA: TGTGCCAGTAGTATAAGCCTCGGGGGAGTAGCTGGCTACACCTTC

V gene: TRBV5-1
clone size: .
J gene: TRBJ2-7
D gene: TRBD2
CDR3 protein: CASSRTSGSKYEQYF
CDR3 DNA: TGCGCCAGCAGCCGGACTAGCGGGAGTAAGTACGAGCAGTACTTC

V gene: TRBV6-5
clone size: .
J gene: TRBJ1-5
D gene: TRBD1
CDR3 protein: CASSQGASNQPQHF
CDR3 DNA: TGTGCCAGCAGCCAGGGGGCTAGCAATCAGCCCCAGCATTTT

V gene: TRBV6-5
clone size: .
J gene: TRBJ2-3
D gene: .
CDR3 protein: CASRPFWGISDTQYF
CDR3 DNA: TGTGCCAGCAGACCCTTTTGGGGAATTTCAGATACGCAGTATTTT

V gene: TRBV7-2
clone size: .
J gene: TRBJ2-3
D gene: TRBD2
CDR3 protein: CASSLVRLAGSTDTQYF
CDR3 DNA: TGTGCCAGCAGCTTAGTAAGGCTAGCGGGGTCCACAGATACGCAGTATTTT

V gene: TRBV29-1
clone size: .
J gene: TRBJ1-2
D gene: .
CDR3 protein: CSVDPEWDGYTF
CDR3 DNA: TGCAGCGTTGACCCCGAATGGGATGGCTACACCTTC

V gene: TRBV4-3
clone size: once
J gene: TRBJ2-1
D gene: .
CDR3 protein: CASSPQGRGTYNEQFF
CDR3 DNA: TGCGCCAGCAGCCCCCAGGGGAGGGGTACCTACAATGAGCAGTTCTTC

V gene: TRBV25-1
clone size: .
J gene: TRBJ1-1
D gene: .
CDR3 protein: CASSARGSTEAFF
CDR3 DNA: TGTGCCAGCAGTGCCCGGGGGTCTACTGAAGCTTTCTTT

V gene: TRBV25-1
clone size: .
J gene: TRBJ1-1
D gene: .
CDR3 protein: CATHSPRGETEAFF
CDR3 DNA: TGTGCCACCCATTCGCCAAGGGGCGAGACTGAAGCTTTCTTT